The subject of this entry is one T cell receptor beta chain. A read error may account for a junction end that differs from germline. TCRdb's table, derived via immunoSEQ multiplex PCR, lists solely in-frame clones and lacks some. The profile shows around 150,000 clones, around nine tenths of them singletons. This record comes from a study of control samples from healthy donors and cancer patients. The CDR3 is made up of 12 amino acids. Germline CDR1 and CDR2: SEHNR and FQNEAQ (reference sequence). This sequence joins TRBV7-9 and TRBJ2-5; D gene ambiguous. The sequencing sample was made of blood. The TCR comes from a man aged 18 to 30 in good health. CDR3 amino acids: CASSFRTGLPHF. The CDR3 coding sequence is TGTGCCAGCAGCTTCAGGACGGGTCTACCACACTTC.